This TCR beta chain was retrieved from a study of T cell changes during pregnancy in multiple sclerosis. Germline trimming cut 1 base from V and 2 bases from J; bases unmatched to any gene: 4. The CDR3 runs 15 residues. Germline CDR1 is LNHDA and CDR2 is SQIVND (reference sequence). The data were produced by immunoSEQ multiplex PCR, yet TCRdb's version contains in-frame clones alone and is incomplete. Of over 35,000 clones listed, roughly 90% are singletons. V usage is TRBV19 and J usage is TRBJ1-2; 7 bases fit TRBD1. Specimen: CD8+ T cells from peripheral blood mononuclear cells, collected in the first trimester of pregnancy. The receptor was derived from a female donor with multiple sclerosis, enrolled in a pregnancy study. CDR3 residues: CASSIGTGANYGYTF. CDR3 sequence (DNA): TGTGCCAGTAGTATAGGCACAGGGGCGAACTATGGCTACACCTTC.